This T cell receptor (beta chain) was captured in a study of glioma-infiltrating T cells after dendritic cell vaccination (TCRdb year 2016). Context from the whole study: Of the 15 or so glioblastoma patients in the cohort, all drawn from Phase I and II dendritic cell vaccination trials, 9 were newly diagnosed and 6 had recurrent disease. Between the early 2000s and the early 2010s, patients were given autologous tumor lysate-pulsed dendritic cell vaccination. The vaccine consisted of monocyte-derived dendritic cells cultured less than 9 days with IL-4 and GM-CSF, then pulsed overnight with autologous tumor lysate. Each patient was given three intradermal dendritic cell vaccine injections, spaced two weeks apart, in the arm below the axilla. In glioblastoma patients vaccinated with dendritic cells, deep sequencing of TCR beta CDR3 regions served to measure the amount of tumor-infiltrating lymphocytes and to compare repertoires between tumor and blood. Survival after dendritic cell vaccination was correlated with TCR sequencing metrics, such as TIL content and the overlap between tumor and blood repertoires. On the study overall, not on this receptor specifically: Longer time to progression and overall survival after dendritic cell vaccination were predicted by higher estimated pretreatment TIL content. The three-group TCR overlap response model was described as speculative and requiring prospective validation. The cohort was small and heterogeneous, with few patients having full blood and tumor sets and even fewer initial-recurrent tumor pairs. No direct relationship between TCR clonality and survival was found, suggesting that a diverse polyclonal response may matter.

The immunoSEQ assay amplified TCRB CDR3 regions from roughly 2 micrograms of genomic DNA, or from all available DNA when less than that amount was available. The multiplex PCR relied on 60 forward primers for TCR V beta segments and 13 reverse primers for J beta segments. Synthetic control templates were spiked into each sample at limiting dilution to estimate reads per starting template. Sequencing produced 87 bp reads on the Illumina HiSeq System. In the paper's pipeline: PCR and sequencing errors were removed by a nearest neighbor algorithm that merged closely related sequences. TCR overlap was defined as the percentage of unique tumor TCR beta sequences that were also present in the same patient's peripheral blood. As stored in TCRdb, this immuneACCESS dataset retains in-frame rearrangements with V and J assigned. A fraction of the clones does not appear; measured against another copy, unresolved V genes explain less than half of the discrepancy, and the remainder lacks a known reason. The V and J calls and the clone size are those of that table, but D and trimming were determined from the DNA. The sample data list about 64,000 clones, and approximately 89% of these were observed just once. More than 9% of the sample is held by the ten biggest clonotypes.

In the paper's terms, the time point label means: after dendritic cell vaccination, including at tumor progression/relapse. To be selected, patients needed enough residual fresh-frozen tumor tissue and more than two years of available survival data. None of the glioblastoma patients carried an isocitrate dehydrogenase mutation, although molecular status otherwise varied. PBMC were collected before vaccination, two weeks after the third vaccination, and at tumor progression when it occurred. Genomic DNA was extracted with the Qiagen DNeasy Blood extraction Kit. In regard to this clone: Its antigen has not been determined. Per-nucleotide qualities are absent, and no much larger clonotype sits a single base away.

Specimen: blood, collected after dendritic cell vaccination. The TCR originated in a human donor with glioblastoma.

The DNA sequence is given as TGTGCCAGCTCACCCGACAGGACGAGCTCCTACGAGCAGTACTTC. Its amino acids are CASSPDRTSSYEQYF. Recombination connected TRBV18 to TRBJ2-7; the D gene is perhaps TRBD1, from 6 matching bases. Measured from the cysteine to the phenylalanine, the CDR3 is 15 residues long. Solely the CDR3 DNA is kept, with 45 bases framed from the first base. The germline ends are 12 bases apart after V is trimmed by 3 bases and J by 0 bases. Via the germline V gene, CDR1 is KGHSH and CDR2 LQKENI.